Below are 4 T cell receptor beta chains sequenced from a single sample in a study of shared clonotypes between healthy human individuals. Using immunoSEQ multiplex PCR, the repertoire was profiled, and TCRdb retains in-frame clones only, with some absent. The sample lists about 980,000 clones, about three quarters occurring once. Sequences were obtained from memory CD4+ T cells sorted from blood. The subset here: CD45RA-negative fraction. The receptor source for this set is a man aged 18 to 30 in good health.

For this clone: At the DNA level, this CDR3 is encoded by other sequences in the same sample as well. This chain connects TRBV7-9 to TRBJ2-5; no clear D. This CDR3 contains 12 residues. Germline V gene data show CDR1 as SEHNR and CDR2 as FQNEAQ (reference sequence). The germline V and J ends were trimmed by 1 base and 5 bases, with 5 bases remaining between them. The CDR3 spells CASSLGSETQYF. The CDR3 region has the DNA TGTGCCAGCAGCTTAGGATCGGAGACCCAGTACTTC.

CDR3 DNA: TGTGCCAGCAGCTTAGAACCCTACGAGCAGTACTTC. Its protein product is CASSLEPYEQYF. The chain recombines TRBV7-6 with TRBJ2-7; D call uncertain. V was shortened by 1 base and J by 2 bases, with 3 bases between the two germline ends. There are 12 residues in the CDR3. CDR1 is SGHVS and CDR2 is FNYEAQ in the germline V gene.

In this sample, this clone turned up once. The rearrangement joins TRBV2 to TRBJ2-2; the match to TRBD1 covers 10 bases. V lost 8 bases to trimming and J lost 2 bases; unmatched junction nucleotides: 8. Per the germline V gene, CDR1 is SNHLY and CDR2 is FYNNEI. The CDR3 has 16 amino acids. The CDR3 reads CASARDRGRNTGELFF. Here the CDR3 DNA reads TGTGCCAGCGCGAGAGACAGGGGGCGTAACACCGGGGAGCTGTTTTTT.

The chain couples TRBV2 to TRBJ2-4; 10 positions agree with TRBD1. Trimming took 4 bases from V and 0 from J; bases not matched to a gene: 6. The CDR3 extends over 17 amino acids. Germline CDR1 and CDR2: SNHLY and FYNNEI. The CDR3 DNA reads TGTGCCAGCAGTGCGACAGGGGGCTACCTAGCCAAAAACATTCAGTACTTC. Amino acid sequence: CASSATGGYLAKNIQYF.